These 28 T cell receptor beta chains came from one sample sequenced in a study of blood T cell repertoires in COVID-19. The data were produced by immunoSEQ multiplex PCR, yet TCRdb's version contains in-frame clones alone and is incomplete. This sample has around 260,000 clones; about 83% occur once, and the top ten carry approximately 9%. The source material was peripheral blood. These receptors were collected from a woman aged 45-59 years who had recovered from COVID-19.

This clone was seen ten or more times. This chain uses TRBV15 with TRBJ1-3; D perhaps matches TRBD1 (6 bases). The germline V gene encodes CDR1 LNHNV and CDR2 YYDKDF (reference sequence). V lost 5 bases to trimming and J lost 4 bases, with 12 bases between them. The CDR3 is 14 residues long. CDR3 DNA sequence: TGTGCCACCAGCTACAGGGCAACGGGAAACACCATATATTTT. Protein: CATSYRATGNTIYF.

The genes are TRBV14 and TRBJ2-1; the D gene is possibly TRBD1 (5 bases). Germline CDR1 reads SGHDN; CDR2 reads FVKESK. Trimming shortened V by 6 bases and J by 10 bases, and 10 bases separated the two germline ends. CDR3 length equals 11 residues. Here the CDR3 DNA reads TGTGCCAGCAGTAGGGGTGGCGAGCAGTTCTTC. Its translation is CASSRGGEQFF.

The chain employs TRBV7-3 and TRBJ2-1; D unresolved. This CDR3 spans 15 amino acids. Germline assignment: CDR1 SGHTA and CDR2 FQGTGA. Trimming removed 0 bases from V and 0 bases from J, with 6 bases in between. The DNA of the CDR3 is TGTGCCAGCAGCTTAACCCAGGACTCCTACAATGAGCAGTTCTTC. It translates to CASSLTQDSYNEQFF. Full variable domain (remainder filled in from reference TRBV7-3 and TRBJ2-1): GAGVSQTPSNKVTEKGKYVELRCDPISGHTALYWYRQSLGQGPEFLIYFQGTGAADDSGLPNDRFFAVRPEGSVSTLKIQRTERGDSAVYLCASSLTQDSYNEQFFGPGTRLTVL.

V gene TRBV9 combines with J gene TRBJ2-1; weak D call: TRBD2 (7 bases). The CDR3 totals 16 residues. The V end was cut by 0 bases, the J end by 5 bases, with 15 bases between. Germline loops: CDR1 SGDLS, CDR2 YYNGEE. CDR3 coding DNA: TGTGCCAGCAGCGTAGCTCGCGCGGGGGCCGACAATGAGCAGTTCTTC. This sequence encodes CASSVARAGADNEQFF.

Turning to this clone: Distinct nucleotide sequences in the sample also encode this CDR3. The rearrangement uses TRBV7-9 and TRBJ2-7; D remains ambiguous. V shed 2 bases and J shed 6 bases, with 5 bases lying between them. Germline V gene lookup returns CDR1 SEHNR and CDR2 FQNEAQ (reference sequence). The CDR3 sequence is 11 residues long. The CDR3 sequence: CASSLSGEQYF. In nucleotides, the CDR3 is TGTGCCAGCAGCTTATCGGGCGAGCAGTACTTC.

The chain recombines TRBV19 with TRBJ1-2; 7 bases match TRBD1. The V and J ends lost 7 bases and 3 bases, in that order; junction bases with no gene match: 14. This CDR3 region has 16 residues. Per germline, CDR1 LNHDA and CDR2 SQIVND (reference sequence). CDR3: CASKLELGRGDYGYTF. CDR3 nucleotides: TGTGCCAGTAAATTGGAACTGGGCAGGGGGGACTATGGCTACACCTTC. The whole variable domain, remainder taken from reference TRBV19 and TRBJ1-2, is DGGITQSPKYLFRKEGQNVTLSCEQNLNHDAMYWYRQDPGQGLRLIYYSQIVNDFQKGDIAEGYSVSREKKESFPLTVTSAQKNPTAFYLCASKLELGRGDYGYTFGSGTRLTVV.

This clone was found a few times. The chain links TRBV4-2 to TRBJ2-1; TRBD2 is a possible D gene (5 bases). The CDR3 has 14 amino acids. Germline values: CDR1 LGHNA, CDR2 YNFKEQ. The V end lost 1 base, the J end lost 1 base, and 5 bases lay between the germline ends. CDR3 coding DNA: TGTGCCAGCAGCCAAGCGGGGTCCTACAATGAGCAGTTCTTC. It specifies CASSQAGSYNEQFF.

V gene TRBV18 combines with J gene TRBJ2-6, with 7 bases identical to TRBD2. CDR1 and CDR2 (germline): KGHSH, LQKENI. With V trimmed by 1 base and J by 0 bases, 3 bases remained unmatched. The CDR3 totals 17 residues. CDR3 sequence: CASSPQRDRSGANVLTF. The CDR3 DNA reads as TGTGCCAGCTCACCACAGCGGGACCGCTCTGGGGCCAACGTCCTGACTTTC.

This CDR3 is CASSFRGQAIPSGANVLTF. CDR3 DNA: TGTGCCAGCAGCTTCCGTGGACAGGCCATTCCCTCTGGGGCCAACGTCCTGACTTTC. The genes are TRBV7-9 and TRBJ2-6; 7 bases match TRBD1. The CDR3 has 19 residues. The V gene end was trimmed by 3 bases and the J gene end by 0 bases; junction bases not matched to a gene: 11. The V gene's germline CDR1 is SEHNR and CDR2 FQNEAQ (reference sequence).

CDR3 in DNA: TGTGCCAGCAGCGCGAGGAGGGCCACAGATACGCAGTATTTT. As protein: CASSARRATDTQYF. V and J are TRBV9 and TRBJ2-3, with D perhaps TRBD2 (6 bases). Trimming cost V 3 bases and J 2 bases, with 10 bases left between them. Germline CDR1 and CDR2: SGDLS and YYNGEE. The CDR3 covers 14 residues.

This clone occurred once. The chain is built from TRBV2 and TRBJ1-6, with a tentative D call TRBD1 (6 bases). V was shortened by 6 bases and J by 0 bases, with 12 bases between the two germline ends. The CDR3 loop spans 16 amino acids. Per the germline V gene, CDR1 is SNHLY and CDR2 is FYNNEI. The CDR3, as DNA: TGTGCCAGCAGGATACGGACAGCCTCCTATAATTCACCCCTCCACTTT. It translates to CASRIRTASYNSPLHF. Variable domain in full (rest from reference TRBV2 and TRBJ1-6): EPEVTQTPSHQVTQMGQEVILRCVPISNHLYFYWYRQILGQKVEFLVSFYNNEISEKSEIFDDQFSVERPDGSNFTLKIRSTKLEDSAMYFCASRIRTASYNSPLHFGNGTRLTVT.

The chain has TRBV5-1 and TRBJ1-4; a possible D gene is TRBD1 (6 bases). The V and J ends lost 5 bases and 8 bases respectively, with 25 bases between them. Looked up from germline, CDR1 is SGHRS and CDR2 is YFSETQ. CDR3 length equals 17 residues. DNA for the CDR3: TGCGCCAGCAGATCAACCCAGGGGCTGGGAATGGGGGAAAAACTGTTTTTT. This codes for CASRSTQGLGMGEKLFF.

CDR3 loop: CASSLETDRNEKLFF. In nucleotides, the CDR3 is TGCGCCAGCAGCTTGGAGACCGACAGGAACGAAAAACTGTTTTTT. This chain uses TRBV5-1 with TRBJ1-4; tentatively, D is TRBD1 (6 bases). Trimming pared 0 bases from V and 8 bases from J, leaving 14 bases between. Germline values: CDR1 SGHRS, CDR2 YFSETQ. The CDR3 is made up of 15 amino acids.

This sequence joins TRBV3-1 (or the pseudogene TRBV3-2) and TRBJ1-1, with D perhaps TRBD1 (6 bases). The V gene's germline CDR1 is LGHDT and CDR2 YNNKEL (reference sequence). This CDR3 region has 16 residues. Trimming cost V 1 base and J 1 base, with 13 bases left between them. CDR3 loop: CASSQVPGTQNTEAFF. In DNA form, the CDR3 reads TGTGCCAGCAGCCAAGTCCCCGGGACACAGAACACTGAAGCTTTCTTT.

The rearrangement links TRBV6-5 to TRBJ2-1, with D maybe TRBD2 (6 bases). The CDR3 consists of 13 residues. Germline values: CDR1 MNHEY, CDR2 SVGAGI. Trimming removed 6 bases at V and 3 bases at J, with 9 bases between. CDR3: CASSPGGYNEQFF. The CDR3 DNA is TGTGCCAGCAGCCCCGGGGGCTACAATGAGCAGTTCTTC.

The CDR3: CSVAQAYEQYF. The CDR3 region has the DNA TGCAGCGTTGCACAAGCCTACGAGCAGTACTTC. The chain couples TRBV29-1 to TRBJ2-7; no reliable D call. This CDR3 is built from 11 residues. Deletions cut 4 bases from V and 2 bases from J, with 6 bases between. Germline V gives CDR1 SQVTM, CDR2 ANQGSEA.

The rearrangement joins TRBV5-1 to TRBJ1-2; 9 nucleotides line up with TRBD1. CDR1 is SGHRS and CDR2 is YFSETQ in the germline V gene. The CDR3 contains 15 residues. Germline trimming cut 3 bases from V and 0 bases from J; bases unmatched to any gene: 3. CDR3 in amino acids: CASSSRQGANYGYTF. DNA of the CDR3: TGCGCCAGCAGCTCCCGACAGGGGGCTAACTATGGCTACACCTTC.

The chain employs TRBV10-3 and TRBJ2-2; 9 bases map to TRBD1. Losses at the gene ends were 6 bases for V and 4 bases for J; bases not matched to a gene: 9. Germline values: CDR1 ENHRY, CDR2 SYGVKD. The CDR3 has 16 residues. The CDR3 reads CAIRENRGRVTGELFF. The CDR3 DNA is TGTGCCATCAGAGAAAACAGGGGGCGAGTCACCGGGGAGCTGTTTTTT.

A single count supports this clone. The gene calls are TRBV6-2 or TRBV6-3 and TRBJ2-2; 8 nucleotides line up with TRBD2. The ends lost 3 bases at V and 2 bases at J; junction bases unmatched: 8. The CDR3 is 17 residues long. From germline, CDR1 is MNHEY and CDR2 SVGEGT. The CDR3 DNA is TGTGCCAGCAGTTATCCCCTCCGGGGGGGAAACACCGGGGAGCTGTTTTTT. This translates into CASSYPLRGGNTGELFF.

This chain connects TRBV9 to TRBJ2-1; 9 nucleotides agree with TRBD2. This CDR3 has 16 residues. Germline V gene lookup returns CDR1 SGDLS and CDR2 YYNGEE. The V segment lost 6 bases and the J segment 0 bases; nucleotides outside the gene matches: 7. The CDR3 region is CASTPGLASSYNEQFF. The CDR3, as DNA: TGTGCCAGCACCCCGGGACTAGCAAGCTCCTACAATGAGCAGTTCTTC.

This chain connects TRBV5-1 to TRBJ1-3, with unresolved D. CDR1 is SGHRS and CDR2 is YFSETQ in the germline V gene. The CDR3 contains 12 residues. The ends were cut back, 9 bases at V and 0 bases at J, with 7 bases in the middle. CDR3 DNA sequence: TGCGCCACCCGCGACTCTGGAAACACCATATATTTT. Translating gives CATRDSGNTIYF.

This clone was detected a few times. The chain has TRBV6-5 and TRBJ2-7; D remains ambiguous. CDR3 size: 12 residues. CDR1 is MNHEY, CDR2 SVGAGI, per germline. V was pared by 6 bases and J by 8 bases, with 14 bases between. The CDR3 region has the DNA TGTGCCAGCAGCACAGAAAAGGCTAAGCAGTACTTC. Its translation: CASSTEKAKQYF.

CDR3 bases: TGCGCCAGCAGTCGCAGGGATGTAATCCAAGAGACCCAGTACTTC. It translates to CASSRRDVIQETQYF. V is TRBV23-1 and J is TRBJ2-5; perhaps TRBD1 as D (5 bases). TRBV23-1 is noted as an ORF with a role that remains uncertain. V lost 4 bases and J 1 base, leaving 13 bases between the germline ends. The CDR3 covers 15 residues.

The chain combines TRBV6-5 with TRBJ2-4, with 11 nucleotides matching TRBD1. Trimming at V came to 5 bases and at J to 14 bases, leaving 11 bases not matched to a gene. CDR3 length: 14 amino acids. Per the germline V gene, CDR1 is MNHEY and CDR2 is SVGAGI. Written as DNA, the CDR3 is TGTGCCAGCAGTCGAGGACAGGGGGCGCTTTCCGAGTACTTC. This translates into CASSRGQGALSEYF.

The chain carries TRBV28 and TRBJ1-2; 7 nucleotides line up with TRBD1. The CDR3 contains 19 residues. Trimming took 7 bases from V and 1 from J; bases not matched to a gene: 21. Per the germline V gene, CDR1 is MDHEN and CDR2 is SYDVKM. DNA for the CDR3: TGTGCCAGCAACACCAACATACAGGGGCCCTCAGGACGTAACTATGGCTACACCTTC. It specifies CASNTNIQGPSGRNYGYTF.

This clone was found a few times. This chain links TRBV5-5 with TRBJ1-6, with D maybe TRBD1 (6 bases). Germline CDR1 SGHKS, CDR2 YYEKEE (reference sequence). Trimming shortened V by 0 bases and J by 11 bases, and 15 bases separated the two germline ends. CDR3 length equals 15 residues. The CDR3 coding sequence is TGTGCCAGCAGCTTGGAGTCAGGGGTAGGAGCACCCCTCCACTTT. It codes for CASSLESGVGAPLHF.

The chain uses TRBV19 and TRBJ2-7, with 8 bases identical to TRBD1. The CDR3 spans 13 residues. CDR1 is LNHDA, CDR2 SQIVND, per germline (reference sequence). Trimming took 5 bases from V and 4 from J; bases not matched to a gene: 4. CDR3 DNA: TGTGCCAGTAGTCCAGGGACAGGTTACGAGCAGTACTTC. It translates to CASSPGTGYEQYF.

This rearrangement joins TRBV28 to TRBJ1-2; 9 nucleotides match TRBD1. This CDR3 contains 14 residues. With 7 bases clipped from V and 2 bases from J, the junction kept 5 bases outside the gene matches. Germline CDR1 MDHEN, CDR2 SYDVKM. The CDR3 nucleotides are TGTGCCAGCACCCACGGACAGGGGAACTATGGCTACACCTTC. Its translation: CASTHGQGNYGYTF.